These 26 T cell receptor beta chains were all obtained from the same sample, sequenced in a study of CD8+CD57+ T cells in acquired aplastic anemia (dated by TCRdb to 2016 to 2019). Expansion of CD8+CD57+ cells had been shown by flow cytometry in the patients chosen for sequencing. Sequencer: Illumina HiSeq 2000. Genomic DNA served as template for TCR beta VDJ combination and CDR3 sequence profiling. TCRdb reworked the public reads: Q25 trimming with fastp, MiXCR clone assembly, productive beta chains retained. Entries are consolidated by CDR3 protein sequence, retaining the most common genes and DNA. The sample table lists 150,000 to 160,000 distinct CDR3 sequences, just over 50% of them with a count of one. Roughly 12% of the sample goes to the ten largest clones. The sample comprised sorted CD4+, CD8+, or CD8+CD57+ T cells (not recorded which) from PBMCs. Every receptor here comes from a human donor with aplastic anemia.

This clonotype was detected only once. The CDR3 carries no conserved terminal phenylalanine or tryptophan, so it likely arises from a read error. It is unclear where the CDR3 begins or ends on the DNA, so no DNA is shown, and the CDR3 is as TCRdb lists it. The genes are TRBV7-6 and TRBJ2-7; TRBD1 reflects the table's D call only, with no check against the DNA. CDR1 and CDR2 from the germline V gene are SGHVS and FNYEAQ. The CDR3 length equals 11 residues, ends included. The CDR3 reads CASSLGGGADT.

The chain combines TRBV11-2 with TRBJ2-5; D assignment may be TRBD1 or TRBD2 (5 bases each). CDR3 length: 14 residues. Trimming stripped 5 bases from V and 1 base from J, with 11 bases between. Germline V CDR1 and CDR2: SGHAT, FQNNGV. CDR3 region: CASSPGTTQETQYF. The CDR3 DNA follows: TGTGCCAGCAGCCCAGGGACCACCCAAGAGACCCAGTACTTC.

The chain recombines TRBV29-1 with TRBJ2-1; 7 nucleotides match TRBD1. V shed 7 bases, J shed 7 bases, and the junction held 13 bases outside the gene matches. This CDR3 comprises 14 residues. Germline V CDR1 and CDR2: SQVTM, ANQGSEA. In DNA form, the CDR3 reads TGCAGCGGTAAAACTAGACAGGGATGGAATGAGCAGTTCTTC. Protein: CSGKTRQGWNEQFF.

The chain carries TRBV15 and TRBJ2-7, with D possibly matching TRBD2 (5 bases). The CDR3 is 14 residues long. Germline CDR1 reads LNHNV; CDR2 reads YYDKDF (reference sequence). The V and J ends lost 2 bases and 3 bases respectively, with 11 bases between them. The CDR3 coding sequence is TGTGCCACCAGCAGAAAGGGAGTAGGCTACGAGCAGTACTTC. It codes for CATSRKGVGYEQYF.

The sample holds many counts of this clonotype. V gene TRBV3-1 combines with J gene TRBJ2-7; TRBD1 aligns across 7 bases. The trim removed 4 bases at V and 4 bases at J, leaving 10 bases unmatched. Germline lookup yields CDR1 LGHDT and CDR2 YNNKEL (reference sequence). This CDR3 contains 15 residues. The CDR3 DNA follows: TGTGCCAGCAGCCCGGGACAGACGGTAGTGTACGAGCAGTACTTC. The encoded protein is CASSPGQTVVYEQYF.

This rearrangement joins TRBV2 to TRBJ1-2; D is unclear. V was trimmed by 6 bases and J by 5 bases, leaving 13 bases between them. Per the germline V gene, CDR1 is SNHLY and CDR2 is FYNNEI. This CDR3 spans 13 amino acids. The CDR3 region is CASSEMVLYGYTF. The CDR3 DNA follows: TGTGCCAGCAGCGAAATGGTCTTGTATGGCTACACCTTC.

This sequence joins TRBV2 and TRBJ1-2; a weak D match, TRBD1 (6 bases). Germline CDR1 and CDR2: SNHLY and FYNNEI. V was pared by 3 bases and J by 6 bases, with 11 bases between. The CDR3 is 13 amino acids. In DNA form, the CDR3 reads TGTGCCAGCAGTGAGTGGGGGGCGGATGGCTACACCTTC. This translates into CASSEWGADGYTF.

This clonotype showed up many times. This sequence joins TRBV9 and TRBJ2-1, with a tentative D call TRBD1 (5 bases). CDR3 length equals 12 residues. Looked up from germline, CDR1 is SGDLS and CDR2 is YYNGEE. Between the trimmed V and J ends, which lost 3 bases and 13 bases, there was a span of 14 bases. As DNA, the CDR3 is TGTGCCAGCAGCGCCCAGGGAAGTGTTCAGTTCTTC. Translation gives CASSAQGSVQFF.

V gene TRBV10-3 combines with J gene TRBJ2-2; D remains unclear. Trimming pared 4 bases from V and 6 bases from J, leaving 12 bases between. Germline V CDR1 and CDR2: ENHRY, SYGVKD. This CDR3 spans 14 amino acids. The CDR3: CAISVAVMAGELFF. The CDR3 nucleotides are TGTGCCATCAGTGTTGCAGTAATGGCCGGGGAGCTGTTTTTT.

This chain joins TRBV19 and TRBJ1-2; 7 bases align to TRBD1. The CDR3 spans 13 residues. Per germline, CDR1 LNHDA and CDR2 SQIVND (reference sequence). J gave up 4 bases and V 6 bases, and 5 bases lay outside the gene matches. The CDR3, as DNA: TGTGCCAGTAGAACGACAGGGATCTATGGCTACACCTTC. Its translation is CASRTTGIYGYTF. The full variable domain, with the rest looked up from reference TRBV19 and TRBJ1-2, is DGGITQSPKYLFRKEGQNVTLSCEQNLNHDAMYWYRQDPGQGLRLIYYSQIVNDFQKGDIAEGYSVSREKKESFPLTVTSAQKNPTAFYLCASRTTGIYGYTFGSGTRLTVV.

The genes are TRBV2 and TRBJ2-7, with D maybe TRBD2 (5 bases). This CDR3 is built from 13 residues. Germline values: CDR1 SNHLY, CDR2 FYNNEI. Trimming stripped 7 bases from V and 7 bases from J, with 17 bases between. The CDR3 spells CASIVGSSGEQYF. In nucleotides, the CDR3 is TGTGCCAGCATAGTAGGGTCCTCGGGAGAGCAGTACTTC.

V is TRBV11-2 and J is TRBJ2-2, with 14 bases identical to TRBD2. J lost 1 base, V lost 5 bases, and 6 bases had no gene match. The CDR3 spans 18 residues. The germline V gene has CDR1 SGHAT and CDR2 FQNNGV. The DNA of the CDR3 is TGTGCCAGCAGCCGGGGGACTAGCGGGGGCCGGAACACCGGGGAGCTGTTTTTT. Translating it yields CASSRGTSGGRNTGELFF.

With respect to this clonotype: The junction differs from germline at one of its ends, possibly a read error. The rearrangement links TRBV5-1 to TRBJ2-7; 7 bases are a match to TRBD2. The CDR3 has 15 residues. In germline, CDR1 is SGHRS, CDR2 YFSETQ. Here the CDR3 reads CASSTMRGTSYERYF. In nucleotides, the CDR3 is TGCGCCAGCAGCACAATGCGGGGGACGTCCTACGAGCGGTACTTC.

The V gene is TRBV2, the J gene TRBJ2-3; 12 nucleotides line up with TRBD2. The CDR3 runs to 15 residues. V lost 5 bases, J lost 1 base, and 1 base stayed unmatched. Germline CDR1 SNHLY, CDR2 FYNNEI. The CDR3 region is CASSLAGGGTDTQYF. The CDR3 region has the DNA TGTGCCAGCAGTCTAGCGGGAGGGGGCACAGATACGCAGTATTTT.

J is TRBJ2-7 and V is TRBV24-1; D might be TRBD2 (5 bases). The CDR3 is made up of 15 amino acids. Trimming pared 5 bases from V and 5 bases from J, leaving 18 bases between. Germline assignment: CDR1 KGHDR and CDR2 SFDVKD. This CDR3 is CATSGQPGMNDEQYF. CDR3 DNA sequence: TGTGCCACCAGTGGACAACCGGGGATGAACGACGAGCAGTACTTC.

This clonotype came up a few times. The V and J genes are TRBV6-1 and TRBJ1-6; D is unclear. V shed 4 bases and J shed 10 bases, with 14 bases lying between them. CDR3 size: 14 residues. Looked up from germline, CDR1 is MNHNS and CDR2 is SASEGT. The CDR3 bases are TGTGCCAGCAGTGTCGCTGTCGGTAACTCACCCCTCCACTTT. Protein product: CASSVAVGNSPLHF.

The chain carries TRBV10-3 and TRBJ1-1; no clear D gene. Germline values: CDR1 ENHRY, CDR2 SYGVKD. The CDR3 is made up of 12 amino acids. With 3 bases removed from V and 8 bases from J, the gap between germline ends came to 10 bases. The CDR3 here is CAISDVGEEAFF. The DNA for the CDR3 is TGTGCCATCAGTGATGTGGGCGAGGAAGCTTTCTTT.

This clonotype has only a few counts. The rearrangement links TRBV7-8 to TRBJ1-2; 9 bases match TRBD1. Germline CDR1 reads SGHVS; CDR2 reads FQNEAQ. J lost 4 bases, V lost 1 base, and 1 base had no gene match. The CDR3 totals 14 residues. CDR3 nucleotides: TGTGCCAGCAGCTTAGGACAGGGGGTCTATGGCTACACCTTC. Translation gives CASSLGQGVYGYTF.

This clonotype came up a few times. The chain recombines TRBV10-3 with TRBJ2-7, with TRBD1 identical over 7 bases. Germline V CDR1 and CDR2: ENHRY, SYGVKD. The CDR3 extends over 13 amino acids. V shed 7 bases and J 4 bases; nucleotides not matched to a gene: 7. The CDR3 coding sequence is TGTGCCATCAAGAGGCAGGGGGAGTACGAGCAGTACTTC. It yields the protein CAIKRQGEYEQYF.

The rearrangement links TRBV12-3 or TRBV12-4 to TRBJ2-5; D gene uncertain. Trimming shortened V by 2 bases and J by 4 bases, and 8 bases separated the two germline ends. The CDR3 covers 13 residues. The CDR3 DNA is TGTGCCAGCAGTTTAACCTTCCGAGAGACCCAGTACTTC. This encodes CASSLTFRETQYF.

As DNA, the CDR3 is TGCAGTGCTAGAGTAGCGGGGGGTGCTGGGACCCAGTACTTC. This gives the protein CSARVAGGAGTQYF. The chain recombines TRBV20-1 with TRBJ2-5; 10 bases match TRBD2. Germline V CDR1 and CDR2: DFQATT, SNEGSKA (reference sequence). This CDR3 is 14 amino acids long. V was pared by 1 base and J by 7 bases, with 6 bases of the junction left unmatched.

V usage is TRBV24-1 and J usage is TRBJ2-5, with 11 nucleotides matching TRBD2. Per germline, CDR1 KGHDR and CDR2 SFDVKD. There are 18 residues in the CDR3. Germline trimming cut 4 bases from V and 5 bases from J; bases unmatched to any gene: 14. The CDR3 nucleotides are TGTGCCACCAGTGACCGATCCCTGATAGCGGGGGGGATCGAGACCCAGTACTTC. This codes for CATSDRSLIAGGIETQYF.

This chain connects TRBV27 to TRBJ2-5, with 7 positions matching TRBD2. The CDR3 length is 16 residues. The germline V gene has CDR1 MNHEY and CDR2 SMNVEV (reference sequence). With 4 bases clipped from V and 3 bases from J, the junction kept 11 bases outside the gene matches. The CDR3 region is CASSSPAGRTKETQYF. The CDR3 DNA reads as TGTGCCAGCAGTTCGCCTGCCGGGAGGACCAAAGAGACCCAGTACTTC.

This chain links TRBV27 with TRBJ1-6; D is possibly TRBD1 (5 bases). The CDR3 is 13 residues long. Trimming took off 3 bases at V and 10 bases at J, with 10 bases between the two ends. Germline assignment: CDR1 MNHEY and CDR2 SMNVEV (reference sequence). The CDR3 loop reads CASSFGGSSPLHF. CDR3 in DNA: TGTGCCAGCAGTTTTGGGGGAAGCTCACCCCTCCACTTT.

The chain is built from TRBV20-1 and TRBJ2-1; weak D call: TRBD2 (7 bases). This CDR3 spans 15 amino acids. Germline V gives CDR1 DFQATT, CDR2 SNEGSKA (reference sequence). Trimming cost V 1 base and J 4 bases, with 14 bases left between them. DNA for the CDR3: TGCAGTGCTAGAGGAGGCGGGGGCCTGTACAATGAGCAGTTCTTC. It specifies CSARGGGGLYNEQFF.

The chain recombines TRBV16 with TRBJ2-7; D is undetermined. Trimming removed 1 base from V and 0 bases from J, with 19 bases in between. Per the germline V gene, CDR1 is KGHSY and CDR2 is FQNENV. The CDR3 totals 18 residues. The CDR3 sequence is CASSQLDRFVLSSYEQYF. The CDR3 DNA follows: TGTGCCAGCAGCCAATTGGACCGCTTCGTCCTAAGCTCCTACGAGCAGTACTTC.